This TCR beta chain was captured by sequencing in a study of T cells after yellow fever vaccination. Study context: It was SMART-Seq v4 Ultra Low Input that prepared the fractions with low cell numbers.

TCRdb analysed the 5' RACE reads with MiXCR anew, one entry per CDR3 protein. The sample records 400,000 or so distinct CDR3 sequences, 18% being singletons. This material consisted of PBMCs, taken before the yellow fever booster vaccination. The clonotype originates from a young man who received the YFV17D yellow fever vaccine.

DNA for the CDR3: TGTGCCAGCGGCCGCTTTATCAGCACCATATATTTT. Amino acids: CASGRFISTIYF. The rearrangement uses TRBV28 and TRBJ1-3; D not resolved. Per germline, CDR1 MDHEN and CDR2 SYDVKM. The CDR3 sequence is 12 residues long. With 8 bases removed from V and 9 bases from J, the gap between germline ends came to 14 bases.